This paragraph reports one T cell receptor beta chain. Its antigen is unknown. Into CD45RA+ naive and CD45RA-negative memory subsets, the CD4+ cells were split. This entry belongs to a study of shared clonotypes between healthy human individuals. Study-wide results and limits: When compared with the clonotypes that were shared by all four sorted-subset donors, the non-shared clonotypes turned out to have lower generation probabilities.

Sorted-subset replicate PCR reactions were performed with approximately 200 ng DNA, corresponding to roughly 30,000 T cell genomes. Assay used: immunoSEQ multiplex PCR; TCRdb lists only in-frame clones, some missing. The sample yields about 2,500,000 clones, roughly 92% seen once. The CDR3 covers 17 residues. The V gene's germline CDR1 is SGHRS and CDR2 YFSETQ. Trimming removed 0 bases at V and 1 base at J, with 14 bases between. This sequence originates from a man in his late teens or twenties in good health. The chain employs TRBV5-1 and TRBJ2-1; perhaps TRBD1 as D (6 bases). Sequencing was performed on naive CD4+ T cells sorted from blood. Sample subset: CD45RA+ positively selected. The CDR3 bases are TGCGCCAGCAGCTTGGTGCCAGGGGACCAGTCCTACAATGAGCAGTTCTTC. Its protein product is CASSLVPGDQSYNEQFF. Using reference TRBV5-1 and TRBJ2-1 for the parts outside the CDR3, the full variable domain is KAGVTQTPRYLIKTRGQQVTLSCSPISGHRSVSWYQQTPGQGLQFLFEYFSETQRNKGNFPGRFSGRQFSNSRSEMNVSTLELGDSALYLCASSLVPGDQSYNEQFFGPGTRLTVL.